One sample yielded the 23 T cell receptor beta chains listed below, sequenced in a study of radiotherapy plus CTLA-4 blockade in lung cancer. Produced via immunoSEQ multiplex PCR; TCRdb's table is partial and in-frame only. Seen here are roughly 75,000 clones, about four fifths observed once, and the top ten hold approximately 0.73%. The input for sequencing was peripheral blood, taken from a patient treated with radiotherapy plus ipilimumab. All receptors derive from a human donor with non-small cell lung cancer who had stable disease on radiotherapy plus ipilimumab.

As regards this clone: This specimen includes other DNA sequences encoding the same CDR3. The DNA for the CDR3 is TGTGCCAGCAGTTTACTGGGAGAAAATTCACCCCTCCACTTT. Encoded protein: CASSLLGENSPLHF. J is TRBJ1-6 and V is TRBV28; D is ambiguous. Germline V gene data show CDR1 as MDHEN and CDR2 as SYDVKM. Trimming left V 2 bases short and J 7 bases short, with 9 bases between. This CDR3 region has 14 residues.

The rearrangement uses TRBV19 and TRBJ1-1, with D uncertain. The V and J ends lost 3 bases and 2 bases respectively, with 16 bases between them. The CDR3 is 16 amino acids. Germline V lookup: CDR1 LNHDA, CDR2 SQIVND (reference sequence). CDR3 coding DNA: TGTGCCAGTAGTATTAGCCGGGCGAGAACAAACACTGAAGCTTTCTTT. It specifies CASSISRARTNTEAFF.

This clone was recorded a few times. The CDR3 DNA sequence: TGTGCCAGCAGACAAACTAGCGGGAGATCCTACAATGAGCAGTTCTTC. Its translation: CASRQTSGRSYNEQFF. The chain recombines TRBV7-9 with TRBJ2-1, with 11 bases identical to TRBD2. Trimming at V came to 6 bases and at J to 1 base, leaving 5 bases not matched to a gene. This CDR3 comprises 16 residues. From germline, CDR1 is SEHNR and CDR2 FQNEAQ (reference sequence).

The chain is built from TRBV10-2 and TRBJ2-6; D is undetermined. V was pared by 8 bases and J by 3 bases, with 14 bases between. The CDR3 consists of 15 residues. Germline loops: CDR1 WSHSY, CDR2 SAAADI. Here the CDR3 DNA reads TGCGCCAGCCAAGAAACCGAGAATGGGGCCAACGTCCTGACTTTC. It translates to CASQETENGANVLTF.

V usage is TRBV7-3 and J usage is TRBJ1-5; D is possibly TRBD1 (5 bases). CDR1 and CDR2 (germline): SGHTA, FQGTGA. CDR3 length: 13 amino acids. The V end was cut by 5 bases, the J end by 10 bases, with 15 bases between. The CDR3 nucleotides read TGTGCCAGCAGCCCGACTGCGGGGGGACCCCAGCATTTT. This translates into CASSPTAGGPQHF.

The CDR3, as DNA: TGTGCCAGCAGCCTGGGGCCAGGGACCCAGTACTTC. Its protein product is CASSLGPGTQYF. The gene calls are TRBV5-5 and TRBJ2-5; possibly TRBD1 for D (5 bases). Trimming cost V 4 bases and J 7 bases, with 11 bases left between them. CDR3 length: 12 amino acids. Per germline, CDR1 SGHKS and CDR2 YYEKEE (reference sequence).

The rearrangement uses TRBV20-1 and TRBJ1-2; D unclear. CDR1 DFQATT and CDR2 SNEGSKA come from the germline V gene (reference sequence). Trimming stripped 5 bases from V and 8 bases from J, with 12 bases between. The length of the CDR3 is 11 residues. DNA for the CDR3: TGCAGTGCTCCTGGTATAGAGGGCTACACCTTC. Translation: CSAPGIEGYTF.

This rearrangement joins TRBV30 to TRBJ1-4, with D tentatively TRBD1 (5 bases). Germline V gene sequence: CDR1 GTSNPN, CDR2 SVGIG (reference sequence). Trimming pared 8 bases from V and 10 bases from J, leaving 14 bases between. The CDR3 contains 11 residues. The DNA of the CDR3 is TGTGCCGGCGGTGGCGGGGCAAAACTGTTTTTT. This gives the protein CAGGGGAKLFF.

CDR3 in DNA: TGTGCCAGCAGCTTAGGGGACCCAACAAGCTCCTACAATGAGCAGTTCTTC. This sequence encodes CASSLGDPTSSYNEQFF. This chain joins TRBV7-6 and TRBJ2-1; D tentatively fits TRBD1 or TRBD2 (5 bases each). The V gene's germline CDR1 is SGHVS and CDR2 FNYEAQ. Trimming stripped 1 base from V and 0 bases from J, with 13 bases between. This CDR3 is 17 amino acids long.

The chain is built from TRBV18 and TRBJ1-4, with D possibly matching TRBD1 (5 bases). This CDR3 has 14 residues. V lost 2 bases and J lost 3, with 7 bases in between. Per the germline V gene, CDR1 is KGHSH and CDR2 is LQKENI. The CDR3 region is CASSPGAANEKLFF. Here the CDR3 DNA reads TGTGCCAGCTCACCAGGGGCGGCTAATGAAAAACTGTTTTTT.

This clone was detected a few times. CDR3 in DNA: TGCGCCAGCAACTATTGCAGGGCCTTAGGAAACACCATATATTTT. The encoded protein is CASNYCRALGNTIYF. This rearrangement joins TRBV10-1 to TRBJ1-3, with D possibly matching TRBD1 (5 bases). There are 15 residues in the CDR3. Germline CDR1 WNHNN, CDR2 SYGVQD (reference sequence). The germline V and J ends were trimmed by 7 bases and 4 bases, with 17 bases remaining between them.

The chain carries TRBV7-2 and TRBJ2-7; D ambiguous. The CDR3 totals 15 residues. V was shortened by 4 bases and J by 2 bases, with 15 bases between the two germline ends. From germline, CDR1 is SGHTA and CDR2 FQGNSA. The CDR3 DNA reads TGTGCCAGCAGCTCTAGGAACTATTATCCCTACGAGCAGTACTTC. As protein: CASSSRNYYPYEQYF.

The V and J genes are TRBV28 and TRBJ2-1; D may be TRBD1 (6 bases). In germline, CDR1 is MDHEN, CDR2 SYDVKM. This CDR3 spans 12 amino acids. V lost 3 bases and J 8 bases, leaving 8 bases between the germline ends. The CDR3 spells CASSFTGYEQFF. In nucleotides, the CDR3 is TGTGCCAGCAGTTTTACAGGGTATGAGCAGTTCTTC.

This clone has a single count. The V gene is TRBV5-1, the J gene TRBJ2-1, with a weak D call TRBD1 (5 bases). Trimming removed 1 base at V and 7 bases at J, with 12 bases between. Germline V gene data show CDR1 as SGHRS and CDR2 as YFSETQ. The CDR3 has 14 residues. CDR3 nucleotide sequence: TGCGCCAGCAGCTTGACCGACAGTTCGAATGAGCAGTTCTTC. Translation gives CASSLTDSSNEQFF. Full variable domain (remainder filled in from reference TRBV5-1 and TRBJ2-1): KAGVTQTPRYLIKTRGQQVTLSCSPISGHRSVSWYQQTPGQGLQFLFEYFSETQRNKGNFPGRFSGRQFSNSRSEMNVSTLELGDSALYLCASSLTDSSNEQFFGPGTRLTVL.

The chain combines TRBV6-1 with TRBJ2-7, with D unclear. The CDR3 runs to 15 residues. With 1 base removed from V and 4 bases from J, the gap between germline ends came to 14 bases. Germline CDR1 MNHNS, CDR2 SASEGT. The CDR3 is CASSEGATARYEQYF. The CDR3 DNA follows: TGTGCCAGCAGTGAAGGTGCGACCGCTCGGTACGAGCAGTACTTC.

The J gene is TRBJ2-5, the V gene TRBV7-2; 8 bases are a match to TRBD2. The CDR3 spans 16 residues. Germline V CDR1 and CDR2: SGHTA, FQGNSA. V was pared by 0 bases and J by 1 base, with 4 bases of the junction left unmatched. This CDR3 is CASSLAQTSGQETQYF. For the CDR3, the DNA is TGTGCCAGCAGCTTAGCGCAAACTAGCGGCCAAGAGACCCAGTACTTC.

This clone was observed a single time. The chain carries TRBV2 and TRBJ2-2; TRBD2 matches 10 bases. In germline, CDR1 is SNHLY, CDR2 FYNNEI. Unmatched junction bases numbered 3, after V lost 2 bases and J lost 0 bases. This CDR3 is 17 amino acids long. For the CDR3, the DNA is TGTGCCAGCAGTGAATTAGCGGGGGGAACGAACACCGGGGAGCTGTTTTTT. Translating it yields CASSELAGGTNTGELFF.

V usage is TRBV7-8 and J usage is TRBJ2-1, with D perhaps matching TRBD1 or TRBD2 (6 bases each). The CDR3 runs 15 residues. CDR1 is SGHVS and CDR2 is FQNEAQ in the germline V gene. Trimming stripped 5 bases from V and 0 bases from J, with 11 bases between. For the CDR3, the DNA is TGTGCCAGCAGCCTCGGAGGGGGCTCCTACAATGAGCAGTTCTTC. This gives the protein CASSLGGGSYNEQFF. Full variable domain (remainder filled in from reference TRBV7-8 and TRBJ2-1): GAGVSQSPRYKVAKRGQDVALRCDPISGHVSLFWYQQALGQGPEFLTYFQNEAQLDKSGLPSDRFFAERPEGSVSTLKIQRTQQEDSAVYLCASSLGGGSYNEQFFGPGTRLTVL.

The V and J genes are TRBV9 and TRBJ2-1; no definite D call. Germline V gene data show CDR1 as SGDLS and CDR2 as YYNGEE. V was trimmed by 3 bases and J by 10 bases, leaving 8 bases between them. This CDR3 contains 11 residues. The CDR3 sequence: CASSARAEQFF. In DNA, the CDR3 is TGTGCCAGCAGCGCCCGGGCCGAGCAGTTCTTC.

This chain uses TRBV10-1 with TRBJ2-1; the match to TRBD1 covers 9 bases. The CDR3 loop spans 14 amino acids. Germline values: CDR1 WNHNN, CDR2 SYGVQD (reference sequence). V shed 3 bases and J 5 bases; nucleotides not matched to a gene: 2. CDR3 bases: TGCGCCAGCAGTGAACAGGGGGCGAACAATGAGCAGTTCTTC. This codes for CASSEQGANNEQFF.

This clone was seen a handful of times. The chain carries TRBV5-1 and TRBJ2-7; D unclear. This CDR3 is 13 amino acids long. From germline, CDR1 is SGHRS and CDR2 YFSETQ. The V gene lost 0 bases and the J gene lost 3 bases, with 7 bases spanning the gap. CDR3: CASSLDLDYEQYF. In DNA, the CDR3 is TGCGCCAGCAGCTTGGATCTGGACTACGAGCAGTACTTC.

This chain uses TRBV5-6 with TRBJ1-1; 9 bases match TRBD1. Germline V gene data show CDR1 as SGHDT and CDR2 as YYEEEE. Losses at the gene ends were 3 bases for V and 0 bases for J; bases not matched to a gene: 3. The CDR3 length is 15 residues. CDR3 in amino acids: CASSYRDRVNTEAFF. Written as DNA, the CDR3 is TGTGCCAGCAGCTACAGGGACAGGGTGAACACTGAAGCTTTCTTT. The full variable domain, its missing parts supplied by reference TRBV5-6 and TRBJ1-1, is DAGVTQSPTHLIKTRGQQVTLRCSPKSGHDTVSWYQQALGQGPQFIFQYYEEEERQRGNFPDRFSGHQFPNYSSELNVNALLLGDSALYLCASSYRDRVNTEAFFGQGTRLTVV.

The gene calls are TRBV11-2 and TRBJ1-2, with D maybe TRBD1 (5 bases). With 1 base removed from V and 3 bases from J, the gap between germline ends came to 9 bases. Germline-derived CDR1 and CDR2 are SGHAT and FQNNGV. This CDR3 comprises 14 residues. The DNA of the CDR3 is TGTGCCAGCAGCTTAGGGGGCAGCCACTATGGCTACACCTTC. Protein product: CASSLGGSHYGYTF. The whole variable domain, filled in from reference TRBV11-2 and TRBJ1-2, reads EAGVAQSPRYKIIEKRQSVAFWCNPISGHATLYWYQQILGQGPKLLIQFQNNGVVDDSQLPKDRFSAERLKGVDSTLKIQPAKLEDSAVYLCASSLGGSHYGYTFGSGTRLTVV.